One sample yielded the 27 T cell receptor beta chains listed below, sequenced in a study of a mutant IDH1 vaccine in newly diagnosed glioma. What these receptors recognize is not known. Data came from immunoSEQ multiplex PCR; TCRdb stores just in-frame clones and leaves some out. Seen here are approximately 35,000 clones, roughly 90% observed once, and the top ten hold around 2.4%. Regarding time point: week 23, last vaccination. Vaccine doses each comprised 300 ug of mutant IDH1 20-mer peptide, with topical imiquimod. The sequencing here drew on PBMCs, taken from a glioma patient whose treatment included an IDH1 peptide vaccine. Every receptor here comes from a man aged 40-49 years with glioma.

The chain links TRBV11-2 to TRBJ1-2; 7 nucleotides line up with TRBD1. Losses at the gene ends were 2 bases for V and 6 bases for J; bases not matched to a gene: 6. From germline, CDR1 is SGHAT and CDR2 FQNNGV. The CDR3 is made up of 14 amino acids. In DNA, the CDR3 is TGTGCCAGCAGCTTAAGGGGGCACGAGGATGGCTACACCTTC. It encodes CASSLRGHEDGYTF.

The chain employs TRBV27 and TRBJ2-2; the D gene is possibly TRBD1 (6 bases). This CDR3 has 13 residues. The V end was cut by 7 bases, the J end by 5 bases, with 11 bases between. Germline CDR1 is MNHEY and CDR2 is SMNVEV (reference sequence). The CDR3 sequence is CASTLTGTGELFF. DNA for the CDR3: TGTGCCAGCACCCTGACAGGTACCGGGGAGCTGTTTTTT.

The chain combines TRBV27 with TRBJ1-2; unclear D gene. V lost 6 bases and J 5 bases, leaving 19 bases between the germline ends. In germline, CDR1 is MNHEY, CDR2 SMNVEV (reference sequence). The CDR3 is made up of 15 amino acids. CDR3 residues: CASRPEGISSYGYTF. The CDR3 DNA is TGTGCCAGCAGGCCAGAGGGTATTTCGTCTTATGGCTACACCTTC.

This chain connects TRBV7-2 to TRBJ1-2; D gene uncertain. V was trimmed by 0 bases and J by 3 bases, leaving 11 bases between them. CDR1 is SGHTA, CDR2 FQGNSA, per germline. The length of the CDR3 is 15 residues. CDR3: CASSLAQTDHYGYTF. The CDR3 DNA is TGTGCCAGCAGCTTAGCCCAGACGGACCACTATGGCTACACCTTC.

V usage is TRBV6-5 and J usage is TRBJ2-7; 14 bases match TRBD2. This CDR3 region has 15 residues. The trim removed 3 bases at V and 3 bases at J, leaving 1 base unmatched. Looked up from germline, CDR1 is MNHEY and CDR2 is SVGAGI. The CDR3 loop is CASSYGLAGGYEQYF. The CDR3 DNA is TGTGCCAGCAGTTATGGACTAGCGGGAGGCTACGAGCAGTACTTC.

This clone was observed a single time. The rearrangement uses TRBV10-3 and TRBJ2-1, with 16 nucleotides matching TRBD2. V shed 6 bases, J shed 8 bases, and the junction held 16 bases outside the gene matches. The germline CDR1 and CDR2 sequences are ENHRY and SYGVKD. This CDR3 spans 19 amino acids. CDR3 bases: TGTGCCATCAGGGATCCGGGACTAGCGGGAGGGCCGTTTAGGGATGAGCAGTTCTTC. It codes for CAIRDPGLAGGPFRDEQFF.

The V call is TRBV5-8, the J call TRBJ2-1; perhaps TRBD2 as D (6 bases). The CDR3 is 16 residues long. The V end was cut by 3 bases, the J end by 5 bases, with 18 bases between. Germline loops: CDR1 SGHTS, CDR2 YDEGEE. CDR3 region: CASSSFTGVRDNEQFF. In DNA form, the CDR3 reads TGTGCCAGCAGCTCCTTCACGGGAGTTAGGGACAATGAGCAGTTCTTC.

The chain uses TRBV19 and TRBJ2-2, with 11 nucleotides matching TRBD2. This CDR3 contains 16 residues. Losses at the gene ends were 6 bases for V and 2 bases for J; bases not matched to a gene: 5. Germline-derived CDR1 and CDR2 are LNHDA and SQIVND (reference sequence). CDR3 in DNA: TGTGCCAGTAGAACGGGACTAGCGGAAAACACCGGGGAGCTGTTTTTT. Its translation: CASRTGLAENTGELFF.

The chain joins TRBV28 to TRBJ2-1, with a possible D match to TRBD1 (5 bases). Per the germline V gene, CDR1 is MDHEN and CDR2 is SYDVKM. CDR3 length: 12 amino acids. Trimming pared 5 bases from V and 10 bases from J, leaving 12 bases between. The CDR3 spells CASSRQLVEQFF. The CDR3, as DNA: TGTGCCAGCAGTCGACAGCTTGTGGAGCAGTTCTTC.

The chain carries TRBV4-2 and TRBJ1-1; 7 bases match TRBD1. V trimming: 0 bases; J trimming: 4 bases; junction bases outside the gene matches: 11. Per germline, CDR1 LGHNA and CDR2 YNFKEQ. This CDR3 comprises 17 residues. CDR3 loop: CASSQDRLDRRGTEAFF. CDR3 DNA: TGTGCCAGCAGCCAAGATAGACTGGACAGGAGGGGCACTGAAGCTTTCTTT.

The V and J genes are TRBV5-1 and TRBJ2-1, with D perhaps matching TRBD2 (5 bases). With 6 bases removed from V and 2 bases from J, the gap between germline ends came to 15 bases. CDR3 length: 15 amino acids. The germline CDR1 and CDR2 sequences are SGHRS and YFSETQ. The CDR3: CASTREVGTYNEQFF. CDR3 sequence (DNA): TGCGCCAGCACGAGGGAAGTCGGTACCTACAATGAGCAGTTCTTC.

This sequence joins TRBV28 and TRBJ2-5; D is unresolved. The CDR3 loop spans 13 amino acids. V lost 7 bases, J lost 5 bases, and 14 bases lay in between. The germline CDR1 and CDR2 sequences are MDHEN and SYDVKM. The CDR3 protein is CASTPRSRETQYF. CDR3 bases: TGTGCCAGCACCCCCCGGTCTCGGGAGACCCAGTACTTC.

This chain links TRBV6-1 with TRBJ1-5; 7 bases map to TRBD1. V dropped 2 bases and J dropped 3; count of bases not matched to a gene: 7. Germline V gives CDR1 MNHNS, CDR2 SASEGT. This CDR3 comprises 16 residues. The CDR3 here is CASSEMTGLVNQPQHF. The CDR3 nucleotides read TGTGCCAGCAGTGAAATGACAGGGCTGGTCAATCAGCCCCAGCATTTT.

This rearrangement joins TRBV19 to TRBJ1-4, with TRBD1 identical over 10 bases. The CDR3 has 19 residues. Germline CDR1 LNHDA, CDR2 SQIVND (reference sequence). V trimming: 4 bases; J trimming: 0 bases; junction bases outside the gene matches: 11. CDR3 residues: CASSTHRDRGLATNEKLFF. The CDR3 coding sequence is TGTGCCAGTAGTACCCACCGGGACAGGGGACTGGCAACTAATGAAAAACTGTTTTTT.

This clone has more than one count but fewer than ten. This chain links TRBV5-5 with TRBJ2-1; 7 bases are a match to TRBD2. Germline V gene data show CDR1 as SGHKS and CDR2 as YYEKEE (reference sequence). The CDR3 sequence is 15 residues long. Trimming cost V 2 bases and J 3 bases; bases outside gene matches: 5. The CDR3 protein is CASSFAWEGYNEQFF. The CDR3 bases are TGTGCCAGCAGCTTCGCTTGGGAGGGCTACAATGAGCAGTTCTTC. Looking up the rest from reference TRBV5-5 and TRBJ2-1 gives the full variable domain: DAGVTQSPTHLIKTRGQQVTLRCSPISGHKSVSWYQQVLGQGPQFIFQYYEKEERGRGNFPDRFSARQFPNYSSELNVNALLLGDSALYLCASSFAWEGYNEQFFGPGTRLTVL.

The V call is TRBV30, the J call TRBJ1-2, with no clear D. V gave up 2 bases and J gave up 7 bases, with 23 bases separating them. The V gene's germline CDR1 is GTSNPN and CDR2 SVGIG (reference sequence). The length of the CDR3 is 16 residues. The CDR3 spells CAWSRLAASGSAGYTF. CDR3 DNA sequence: TGTGCCTGGAGTAGATTAGCCGCCTCAGGATCCGCTGGCTACACCTTC.

This chain joins TRBV7-9 and TRBJ2-7; the match to TRBD2 covers 10 bases. The CDR3 is made up of 15 amino acids. Per germline, CDR1 SEHNR and CDR2 FQNEAQ (reference sequence). With 5 bases clipped from V and 4 bases from J, the junction kept 8 bases outside the gene matches. The CDR3: CASSPSSGSWYEQYF. The CDR3 DNA is TGTGCCAGCAGCCCATCTAGCGGGAGTTGGTACGAGCAGTACTTC.

J is TRBJ1-2 and V is TRBV6-4; 7 bases align to TRBD1. Germline V lookup: CDR1 MRHNA, CDR2 SNTAGT. Losses at the gene ends were 5 bases for V and 2 bases for J; bases not matched to a gene: 5. This CDR3 comprises 14 residues. In DNA, the CDR3 is TGTGCCAGCAGTAACCGGGGACAGAACTATGGCTACACCTTC. Its protein is CASSNRGQNYGYTF.

V usage is TRBV19 and J usage is TRBJ1-5, with TRBD1 matching 9 bases. Germline values: CDR1 LNHDA, CDR2 SQIVND (reference sequence). The V segment lost 5 bases and the J segment 5 bases; nucleotides outside the gene matches: 7. CDR3 length equals 15 residues. DNA of the CDR3: TGTGCCAGTAGTGGTCCCGGGACAGGGTATCAGCCCCAGCATTTT. Translated, it gives CASSGPGTGYQPQHF.

V usage is TRBV25-1 and J usage is TRBJ2-5, with TRBD1 matching 8 bases. V dropped 2 bases and J dropped 1; count of bases not matched to a gene: 6. Germline V gene data show CDR1 as MGHDK and CDR2 as SYGVNS. The CDR3 spans 16 residues. The DNA of the CDR3 is TGTGCCAGCAGTGAAGCAGGGGGCAAGTTCCAAGAGACCCAGTACTTC. It codes for CASSEAGGKFQETQYF. The variable domain in full, completed from reference TRBV25-1 and TRBJ2-5, reads EADIYQTPRYLVIGTGKKITLECSQTMGHDKMYWYQQDPGMELHLIHYSYGVNSTEKGDLSSESTVSRIRTEHFPLTLESARPSHTSQYLCASSEAGGKFQETQYFGPGTRLLVL.

This rearrangement joins TRBV10-3 to TRBJ1-1; D gene uncertain. In germline, CDR1 is ENHRY, CDR2 SYGVKD. The CDR3 has 13 amino acids. V shed 2 bases and J shed 8 bases, with 12 bases lying between them. The CDR3 region has the DNA TGTGCCATCAGTGAGCCGGGGAGGGCCGAAGCTTTCTTT. The encoded protein is CAISEPGRAEAFF.

The gene calls are TRBV11-2 and TRBJ1-2; D possibly corresponds to TRBD1 (6 bases). The V end lost 1 base, the J end lost 0 bases, and 18 bases lay between the germline ends. This CDR3 is 18 amino acids long. The germline V gene has CDR1 SGHAT and CDR2 FQNNGV. The DNA for the CDR3 is TGTGCCAGCAGCTTAGTAAAGGGGGAAAAAGAAGCTAACTATGGCTACACCTTC. Residues: CASSLVKGEKEANYGYTF. Looking up the rest from reference TRBV11-2 and TRBJ1-2 gives the full variable domain: EAGVAQSPRYKIIEKRQSVAFWCNPISGHATLYWYQQILGQGPKLLIQFQNNGVVDDSQLPKDRFSAERLKGVDSTLKIQPAKLEDSAVYLCASSLVKGEKEANYGYTFGSGTRLTVV.

The V and J genes are TRBV5-1 and TRBJ1-2, with TRBD1 identical over 9 bases. The CDR3 length is 14 residues. Per germline, CDR1 SGHRS and CDR2 YFSETQ. Trimming cost V 0 bases and J 6 bases; bases outside gene matches: 3. DNA of the CDR3: TGCGCCAGCAGCTTGGCCGGGACAGGGAATGGCTACACCTTC. Its translation: CASSLAGTGNGYTF. Supplemented by reference TRBV5-1 and TRBJ1-2, the full variable domain reads KAGVTQTPRYLIKTRGQQVTLSCSPISGHRSVSWYQQTPGQGLQFLFEYFSETQRNKGNFPGRFSGRQFSNSRSEMNVSTLELGDSALYLCASSLAGTGNGYTFGSGTRLTVV.

This chain uses TRBV13 with TRBJ2-4; 8 nucleotides align to TRBD2. Losses at the gene ends were 5 bases for V and 2 bases for J; bases not matched to a gene: 11. This CDR3 has 17 residues. Germline V gene sequence: CDR1 PRHDT, CDR2 FYEKMQ (reference sequence). CDR3 residues: CASSIQSGGTSKNIQYF. The CDR3 DNA reads TGTGCCAGCAGCATCCAGAGCGGGGGAACCTCCAAAAACATTCAGTACTTC.

The chain joins TRBV4-3 to TRBJ2-5, with 7 bases aligning to TRBD2. The CDR3 is made up of 15 amino acids. V dropped 4 bases and J dropped 2; count of bases not matched to a gene: 7. CDR1 is LGHNA and CDR2 is YSLEER in the germline V gene. DNA for the CDR3: TGCGCCAGCAGCCGATGGGAAGCGGGGCAAGAGACCCAGTACTTC. Encoded protein: CASSRWEAGQETQYF.

V gene TRBV7-2 combines with J gene TRBJ1-3; no clear D. The ends were cut back, 1 base at V and 4 bases at J, with 14 bases in the middle. The CDR3 contains 16 residues. Germline V gene data show CDR1 as SGHTA and CDR2 as FQGNSA. The CDR3 spells CASSLDSRARGNTIYF. DNA for the CDR3: TGTGCCAGCAGCTTAGATTCAAGGGCCCGCGGAAACACCATATATTTT.

The CDR3 spells CASSLWLNTQYF. The CDR3 coding sequence is TGTGCCAGCAGTTTATGGCTAAATACGCAGTATTTT. V usage is TRBV28 and J usage is TRBJ2-3; D uncertain. CDR1 and CDR2 (germline): MDHEN, SYDVKM. V was shortened by 0 bases and J by 7 bases, with 5 bases between the two germline ends. This CDR3 is built from 12 residues.